A single sample is the source of the 21 T cell receptor beta chains below, sequenced in a study of CD8+ T cells in alopecia areata. Following RNA extraction, reverse transcription yielded cDNA that acted as the sequencing template. Assay: immunoSEQ multiplex PCR; the TCRdb copy retains only in-frame clones and omits some. Of about 140,000 clones in the sample, 45% to 60% were seen once. Sequenced sample: CD4+ T cells sorted from blood. Receptors were obtained from a human donor in good health.

This chain joins TRBV7-6 and TRBJ2-7; 8 bases are a match to TRBD1. V gave up 5 bases and J gave up 4 bases; unmatched junction bases: 10. CDR1 is SGHVS, CDR2 FNYEAQ, per germline. The CDR3 spans 15 residues. The CDR3: CASSLDRGDRYEQYF. Here the CDR3 DNA reads TGTGCCAGCAGCCTCGACAGGGGCGATCGTTACGAGCAGTACTTC.

This sequence joins TRBV10-3 and TRBJ2-7, with a weak D call TRBD2 (5 bases). The germline gives CDR1 ENHRY, CDR2 SYGVKD. Trimming cost V 0 bases and J 6 bases, with 12 bases left between them. The CDR3 is 14 residues long. The DNA of the CDR3 is TGTGCCATCAGTGAGTCTGGGAGCTTCAGCGAGCAGTACTTC. Protein product: CAISESGSFSEQYF.

CDR3 sequence (DNA): TGTGCCACCGGGACAGGGGGCCGAAACGAGCAGTACTTC. Translation: CATGTGGRNEQYF. This chain links TRBV27 with TRBJ2-7, with 12 positions matching TRBD1. CDR1 MNHEY and CDR2 SMNVEV come from the germline V gene (reference sequence). Trimming at V came to 10 bases and at J to 5 bases, leaving 6 bases not matched to a gene. There are 13 residues in the CDR3.

V and J are TRBV25-1 and TRBJ2-1, with D uncertain. Germline CDR1 MGHDK, CDR2 SYGVNS. V was pared by 3 bases and J by 9 bases, with 6 bases between. The CDR3 is 11 residues long. This chain's CDR3 is CASSDNFEQFF. CDR3 bases: TGTGCCAGCAGTGACAATTTTGAGCAGTTCTTC.

CDR3 sequence reads: CAWSVNYNEQFF. As DNA, the CDR3 is TGTGCCTGGAGTGTAAACTACAATGAGCAGTTCTTC. The genes are TRBV30 and TRBJ2-1, with unresolved D. Looked up from germline, CDR1 is GTSNPN and CDR2 is SVGIG (reference sequence). The CDR3 length is 12 residues. Trimming removed 0 bases from V and 3 bases from J, with 3 bases in between.

This chain connects TRBV4-1 to TRBJ1-3; unclear D gene. The germline CDR1 and CDR2 sequences are MGHRA and YSYEKL. Trimming removed 1 base from V and 5 bases from J, with 15 bases in between. The CDR3 consists of 16 residues. The CDR3 DNA reads as TGCGCCAGCAGCCAAGTTGAGGGTTTTTCTAGAAACACCATATATTTT. This codes for CASSQVEGFSRNTIYF.

This clone was seen a handful of times. The chain recombines TRBV4-1 with TRBJ1-4; D gene uncertain. Germline assignment: CDR1 MGHRA and CDR2 YSYEKL. This CDR3 has 15 residues. V lost 1 base to trimming and J lost 8 bases, with 14 bases between them. The CDR3 here is CASSQGRSLREKLFF. Written as DNA, the CDR3 is TGCGCCAGCAGCCAAGGGAGGAGTCTTCGGGAAAAACTGTTTTTT.

The chain is built from TRBV18 and TRBJ1-5, with D tentatively TRBD1 (5 bases). CDR3 length equals 15 residues. CDR1 and CDR2 from the germline V gene are KGHSH and LQKENI. Trimming took 3 bases from V and 6 from J, leaving 15 bases between them. The CDR3: CASSPGGGLGQPQHF. The CDR3 DNA reads TGTGCCAGCTCACCCGGCGGGGGTCTAGGTCAGCCCCAGCATTTT.

The chain carries TRBV29-1 and TRBJ2-3; possibly TRBD2 for D (9 bases). Germline assignment: CDR1 SQVTM and CDR2 ANQGSEA. The CDR3 sequence is 15 residues long. CDR3 region: CARGLAGSSTDTQYF. The CDR3, as DNA: TGCGCCAGGGGGCTAGCGGGGTCTAGCACAGATACGCAGTATTTT.

The genes are TRBV20-1 and TRBJ1-5; D gene ambiguous. The length of the CDR3 is 11 residues. Germline-derived CDR1 and CDR2 are DFQATT and SNEGSKA (reference sequence). V was trimmed by 0 bases and J by 11 bases, leaving 8 bases between them. CDR3 sequence (DNA): TGCAGTGCTAGAGATCTCAAGGCCCAGCATTTT. It yields the protein CSARDLKAQHF.

This clone was found a few times. V is TRBV29-1 and J is TRBJ1-5; tentatively, D is TRBD1 (6 bases). The CDR3 has 13 residues. In germline, CDR1 is SQVTM, CDR2 ANQGSEA. Between the trimmed V and J ends, which lost 6 bases and 7 bases, there was a span of 16 bases. Here the CDR3 reads CSVAQGLGQPQHF. The CDR3 DNA reads TGCAGCGTCGCACAGGGCTTAGGGCAGCCCCAGCATTTT. Drawing the rest from reference TRBV29-1 and TRBJ1-5, the complete variable domain is SAVISQKPSRDICQRGTSLTIQCQVDSQVTMMFWYRQQPGQSLTLIATANQGSEATYESGFVIDKFPISRPNLTFSTLTVSNMSPEDSSIYLCSVAQGLGQPQHFGDGTRLSIL.

The CDR3 protein is CASGGQGLLYGYTF. DNA of the CDR3: TGTGCCTCTGGGGGCCAGGGACTTCTCTATGGCTACACCTTC. This chain links TRBV30 with TRBJ1-2; a weak D match, TRBD1 (6 bases). Germline V gene data show CDR1 as GTSNPN and CDR2 as SVGIG (reference sequence). Trimming pared 7 bases from V and 4 bases from J, leaving 19 bases between. The CDR3 runs 14 residues.

The V gene is TRBV5-1, the J gene TRBJ2-7; D uncertain. This CDR3 is 17 amino acids long. Germline V gene sequence: CDR1 SGHRS, CDR2 YFSETQ. Between the trimmed V and J ends, which lost 0 bases and 5 bases, there was a span of 21 bases. CDR3 sequence reads: CASSLGVLGRQNNEQYF. DNA for the CDR3: TGCGCCAGCAGCTTGGGGGTCCTCGGGCGCCAGAACAACGAGCAGTACTTC.

This clone was counted only a few times. The chain uses TRBV5-6 and TRBJ2-1; no reliable D call. Germline-derived CDR1 and CDR2 are SGHDT and YYEEEE. Deletions cut 1 base from V and 2 bases from J, with 7 bases between. The CDR3 length is 14 residues. The CDR3 here is CASSLPEPYNEQFF. In DNA form, the CDR3 reads TGTGCCAGCAGCTTGCCCGAACCCTACAATGAGCAGTTCTTC.

This chain connects TRBV5-6 to TRBJ1-2; 7 nucleotides line up with TRBD1. Germline CDR1 and CDR2: SGHDT and YYEEEE. The junction had 12 bases not matched to a gene; V was cut back by 7 bases and J by 6 bases. CDR3 length: 14 amino acids. CDR3 amino acids: CASYTPGTAHGYTF. CDR3 nucleotides: TGTGCCAGCTATACCCCCGGGACAGCTCATGGCTACACCTTC.

The genes are TRBV28 and TRBJ2-5; D may match TRBD1 or TRBD2 (6 bases each). V lost 6 bases and J lost 4, with 15 bases in between. Germline lookup yields CDR1 MDHEN and CDR2 SYDVKM. The CDR3 covers 14 residues. This CDR3 reads CASRGQGGRETQYF. The DNA for the CDR3 is TGTGCCAGCAGAGGGCAAGGGGGGAGAGAGACCCAGTACTTC.

The rearrangement uses TRBV7-9 and TRBJ2-5; 7 nucleotides line up with TRBD2. The germline V gene has CDR1 SEHNR and CDR2 FQNEAQ (reference sequence). The CDR3 sequence is 15 residues long. V shed 5 bases, J shed 5 bases, and the junction held 11 bases outside the gene matches. The CDR3 here is CASSLGGGAIETQYF. The CDR3, as DNA: TGTGCCAGCAGCCTGGGGGGAGGGGCGATTGAGACCCAGTACTTC.

This clone was counted between two and nine times. The chain employs TRBV10-3 and TRBJ2-1, with 10 bases fitting TRBD2. This CDR3 has 12 amino acids. Germline lookup yields CDR1 ENHRY and CDR2 SYGVKD. The V gene end was trimmed by 10 bases and the J gene end by 12 bases; junction bases not matched to a gene: 9. CDR3 protein: CATTEREGRQFF. The CDR3 DNA follows: TGTGCCACTACCGAGCGGGAGGGCCGGCAGTTCTTC.

V usage is TRBV30 and J usage is TRBJ2-5; D is uncertain. The CDR3 totals 13 residues. Per the germline V gene, CDR1 is GTSNPN and CDR2 is SVGIG (reference sequence). The germline V and J ends were trimmed by 4 bases and 4 bases, with 13 bases remaining between them. CDR3 protein: CAWIVGSGETQYF. The CDR3 DNA is TGTGCCTGGATTGTGGGGTCTGGAGAGACCCAGTACTTC.

The CDR3 spells CASRRSGSMVETQYF. The CDR3 region has the DNA TGTGCCAGCAGAAGGAGCGGGAGCATGGTGGAGACCCAGTACTTC. The V gene is TRBV6-5, the J gene TRBJ2-5, with 8 bases aligning to TRBD2. The ends lost 6 bases at V and 5 bases at J; junction bases unmatched: 11. The CDR3 sequence is 15 residues long. Germline V CDR1 and CDR2: MNHEY, SVGAGI.

The CDR3 region has the DNA TGTGCCAGCAGTCGCCTCCCCCCGGGACAGGGGGTTTATCAGCCCCAGCATTTT. Protein product: CASSRLPPGQGVYQPQHF. J is TRBJ1-5 and V is TRBV27, with 11 bases matching TRBD1. Germline-derived CDR1 and CDR2 are MNHEY and SMNVEV (reference sequence). This CDR3 is built from 18 residues. With 5 bases clipped from V and 5 bases from J, the junction kept 14 bases outside the gene matches.